This entry features one TCR beta chain sequence. The clone's antigen remains unknown. Base qualities are not recorded, but no much larger clone differs from it by a single base. Collaborating institutions collected whole blood in K2EDTA tubes following their own protocols. For TCRbeta analysis, collaborator samples were shipped as frozen whole blood, as isolated PBMCs, or as DNA extracted from either sample type. The source of the sample is a study of blood T cell repertoires in COVID-19 (TCRdb year 2020). In terms of the full investigation: Samples covering the acute and convalescent phases of COVID-19 were provided by collaborators in the United States, Italy and Spain. The prospective study material was composed of cDNA or gDNA derived from T cells, B-cell-depleted T cells, or PBMCs. Subjects who had been exposed to COVID-19, were actively infected with it, or had recovered from it provided the deeply sampled blood TCRbeta repertoires that made up the dataset. The repertoires were released in a freely available public database intended as a resource for research on the immune response to SARS-CoV-2. The samples were drawn from the first 160 participants of the ongoing ImmuneRACE study and from some 1,300 subjects provided by 6 global collaborators. A de-identified subject ID, COVID-19 status, age in years and sex were almost always included in the sample metadata. Where HLA class I and class II types were available, the types were taken from metadata supplied by the sample provider, not from assay-based typing. On the study overall, not on this receptor specifically: The amount of clinical and demographic metadata varied by source and participant and was provided uncurated.

The immunoSEQ Assay, a bias-controlled multiplex PCR, was used to amplify TCRbeta CDR3 regions from genomic DNA. From the authors' description of their analysis: Nucleated cell counts per sample were estimated from amplification of reference gene primers within the assay. To quantify the absolute abundance of each unique TCRbeta CDR3 rearrangement, sequence reads were collapsed and filtered. Productive Simpson clonality was computed per sample as the square root of Simpson's diversity index over productive rearrangements. Drawn from immuneACCESS, this table holds only the in-frame rearrangements with V and J called that TCRdb kept. Clones are partly lost; checked studies trace under half to an unresolved V gene and leave the rest unexplained. D and trimming come from the DNA, and the V and J calls and clone size come from that table. The sample contains about 45,000 clones, over 70% of them found a single time. The biggest ten clones account for 11% to 15% of the sample.

Per the germline V gene (reference sequence), LGHDT is the CDR1 and YNNKEL is the CDR2. There are 12 amino acids in the CDR3, from cysteine to phenylalanine inclusive. The read is trimmed to its CDR3 DNA, 36 bases read in frame from base 1. V is clipped by 3 bases and J by 6 bases, and the sequence between their germline boundaries is 8 bases long. This clonotype was obtained from a human donor in a cohort sampled during active COVID-19. Material for sequencing was peripheral blood. The chain employs TRBV3-1 (or the pseudogene TRBV3-2) and TRBJ1-1; a tentative D match to TRBD1 spans 5 bases. The sequenced DNA: TGTGCCAGCAGCCAGGGGCGATCTGAAGCTTTCTTT. Its amino acids are CASSQGRSEAFF.